This T cell receptor beta chain was identified in a study of T cells in Graves' hyperthyroidism and ophthalmopathy. Whole-study context: The initial diagnosis was the point when peripheral blood was collected, ahead of any treatment.

Findings of the study overall: Expanded thyroid clonotypes (above 0.001) were mostly also found in blood.

Using RNA transcripts as the source, TCR beta CDR3 regions were amplified. The HTBI primer set served for first-round RT-PCR of the TCR CDR3. Each CDR3 protein is one row after TCRdb ran MiXCR on the multiplex PCR reads. Of about 740,000 distinct CDR3 sequences in the sample, 13% to 15% were seen once. This clonotype has at least ten counts. Its antigen is not known. The CDR3 totals 14 residues. From germline, CDR1 is MDHEN and CDR2 SYDVKM. V trimming: 6 bases; J trimming: 1 base; junction bases outside the gene matches: 4. The gene calls are TRBV28 and TRBJ1-1; 8 bases are a match to TRBD1. Material for sequencing was blood. This sequence originates from a woman between 18 and 30 years old with Graves' hyperthyroidism. CDR3: CASRTGVANTEAFF. The CDR3 nucleotides read TGTGCCAGCAGGACAGGGGTCGCGAACACTGAAGCTTTCTTT.